This TCR beta chain was sequenced during a study of T-cell memory formation after mild COVID-19. Using constant-segment primers, 5'RACE produced TCR alpha and TCR beta cDNA libraries carrying sample barcodes and UMIs. Each CDR3 protein is one row after TCRdb ran MiXCR on the 5' RACE reads. Here the sample spans hundreds of thousands of distinct CDR3 sequences, 20% to 25% being singletons. CDR3 length equals 14 residues. Germline-derived CDR1 and CDR2 are DFQATT and SNEGSKA (reference sequence). V dropped 4 bases and J dropped 1 base, with 13 bases sitting between them. The sample taken for sequencing was PBMCs or a T cell subset sorted from them (not recorded which). The receptor comes from an adult woman who had mild COVID-19 (a few samples of this study predate the infection). Cell type and time point are not known. V gene TRBV20-1 combines with J gene TRBJ1-1; D not resolved. CDR3 DNA: TGCAGTGCTATATCAGTTCCCCGGAACACTGAAGCTTTCTTT. Its protein product is CSAISVPRNTEAFF.